This T cell receptor beta chain originates from a study of blood T cell repertoires in COVID-19. CDR1 is LNHNV, CDR2 YYDKDF, per germline (reference sequence). The CDR3 consists of 14 residues. Turning to this clone: The germline gene is not matched at one end of the junction; a read error may be the cause. Within the sample, other DNA sequences also encode this same CDR3.

Libraries were prepared by immunoSEQ multiplex PCR; TCRdb keeps only in-frame clonotypes and omits some of them. The data show around 300,000 clones, with more than 80% seen just once and about 3% held by the top ten. The clonotype comes from a woman aged 25 to 39 with active or convalescent COVID-19. Sequences were obtained from peripheral blood. The chain links TRBV15 to TRBJ2-7, with D tentatively TRBD2 (5 bases). The CDR3 sequence is CATSRDRASGEQYF. CDR3 bases: TGTGCCACCAGTAGAGATAGGGCATCGGGAGAGCAGTACTTC.